This T cell receptor beta chain comes out of a study of blood T cell repertoires in COVID-19. The table came from immunoSEQ multiplex PCR; TCRdb's copy has only in-frame clones and leaves some out. The data show 200,000 to 300,000 clones, 85% to 90% seen once. CDR3 length: 16 amino acids. Germline V gene sequence: CDR1 SGHVS, CDR2 FNYEAQ. Losses at the gene ends were 3 bases for V and 3 bases for J; bases not matched to a gene: 6. The TCR was taken from an elderly man with acute or convalescent COVID-19. The sequenced sample consisted of peripheral blood. This chain uses TRBV7-6 with TRBJ1-4; 8 nucleotides agree with TRBD1. CDR3 nucleotide sequence: TGTGCCAGCAGCTTCGGGCAGGGGGCCGCTAATGAAAAACTGTTTTTT. It is translated as CASSFGQGAANEKLFF.